The 17 T cell receptor beta chains below were found in one sample sequenced in a study of response to subunit inactivated influenza vaccine. TCRdb re-called the RT-PCR reads with MiXCR, one entry per CDR3 protein. The sample lists 150,000 to 200,000 distinct CDR3 sequences, approximately 11% occurring once. Sequencing was performed on non-naive T cells sorted from PBMCs, taken 45 days after vaccination. All receptors derive from a man in his forties or fifties who received an inactivated influenza vaccine.

This clonotype turned up a few times. The chain recombines TRBV30 with TRBJ2-3; perhaps TRBD2 as D (5 bases). Germline-derived CDR1 and CDR2 are GTSNPN and SVGIG (reference sequence). This CDR3 is built from 13 residues. V was clipped by 5 bases and J by 4 bases, with 13 bases between them. The CDR3 here is CAWSAGGPDTQYF. DNA for the CDR3: TGTGCCTGGTCCGCGGGTGGCCCAGATACGCAGTATTTT.

This clonotype has at least ten counts. J is TRBJ2-2 and V is TRBV6-1; D perhaps matches TRBD2 (5 bases). V was shortened by 9 bases and J by 4 bases, with 18 bases between the two germline ends. Germline V gives CDR1 MNHNS, CDR2 SASEGT. This CDR3 is built from 15 residues. CDR3 DNA: TGTGCCAGTCAAATCGGGCTAGCCAGCACCGGGGAGCTGTTTTTT. Residues: CASQIGLASTGELFF.

V usage is TRBV27 and J usage is TRBJ2-6, with D possibly TRBD1 on 5 matching bases. The CDR3 extends over 17 amino acids. With 2 bases removed from V and 0 bases from J, the gap between germline ends came to 11 bases. CDR1 is MNHEY and CDR2 is SMNVEV in the germline V gene (reference sequence). For the CDR3, the DNA is TGTGCCAGCAGTTTAACAGGTACGACCTCTGGGGCCAACGTCCTGACTTTC. It yields the protein CASSLTGTTSGANVLTF.

The chain couples TRBV7-2 to TRBJ1-2; the D is unclear. The CDR3 is 14 residues long. Germline CDR1 SGHTA, CDR2 FQGNSA. V dropped 5 bases and J dropped 0 bases, with 10 bases sitting between them. In nucleotides, the CDR3 is TGTGCCAGCAGCGCACACGTAGCTAACTATGGCTACACCTTC. This translates into CASSAHVANYGYTF.

The chain is built from TRBV4-3 and TRBJ2-5; TRBD1 or TRBD2 may be the D gene (6 bases each). Germline V gene data show CDR1 as LGHNA and CDR2 as YSLEER. The CDR3 contains 15 residues. Trimming left V 1 base short and J 4 bases short, with 13 bases between. The CDR3 loop is CASSQGRWGAETQYF. As DNA, the CDR3 is TGCGCCAGCAGCCAAGGGCGTTGGGGGGCAGAGACCCAGTACTTC.

This clonotype was observed many times. The chain carries TRBV5-6 and TRBJ2-1, with a weak D call TRBD2 (6 bases). The CDR3 spans 15 residues. Trimming removed 4 bases at V and 6 bases at J, with 17 bases between. Germline V gene lookup returns CDR1 SGHDT and CDR2 YYEEEE. CDR3 amino acids: CASSMGLRRPNEQFF. Written as DNA, the CDR3 is TGTGCCAGCAGCATGGGACTCCGGAGGCCCAATGAGCAGTTCTTC.

The chain employs TRBV3-1 and TRBJ2-7; D call uncertain. Germline CDR1 is LGHDT and CDR2 is YNNKEL (reference sequence). CDR3 length equals 14 residues. V dropped 4 bases and J dropped 3 bases, with 13 bases sitting between them. The DNA for the CDR3 is TGTGCCAGCAGCCCGGACGGTACGGACTACGAGCAGTACTTC. This sequence encodes CASSPDGTDYEQYF.

Only a few counts were recorded for this clonotype. The V call is TRBV5-1, the J call TRBJ2-3, with 9 bases that match TRBD2. V shed 0 bases and J 0 bases; nucleotides not matched to a gene: 8. Looked up from germline, CDR1 is SGHRS and CDR2 is YFSETQ. The CDR3 totals 18 residues. The CDR3 coding sequence is TGCGCCAGCAGCTTGGAGGCTAGCGGGACTTCTAGCACAGATACGCAGTATTTT. Its translation is CASSLEASGTSSTDTQYF.

The chain is built from TRBV18 and TRBJ2-3, with D possibly being TRBD1 or TRBD2 (5 bases each). Per germline, CDR1 KGHSH and CDR2 LQKENI. This CDR3 is 15 amino acids long. The V end was cut by 0 bases, the J end by 7 bases, with 14 bases between. CDR3 in DNA: TGTGCCAGCTCACCACCGGGACCTCAAACGAATACGCAGTATTTT. It codes for CASSPPGPQTNTQYF.

V gene TRBV7-2 combines with J gene TRBJ1-2; perhaps TRBD1 as D (6 bases). The germline V gene has CDR1 SGHTA and CDR2 FQGNSA. V shed 6 bases and J shed 8 bases, with 22 bases lying between them. This CDR3 is 15 amino acids long. The CDR3 sequence: CASSYTTGSDRGYTF. CDR3 bases: TGTGCCAGCAGTTATACTACAGGGAGCGATCGCGGCTACACCTTC. Full variable domain (rest looked up from reference TRBV7-2 and TRBJ1-2): GAGVSQSPSNKVTEKGKDVELRCDPISGHTALYWYRQSLGQGLEFLIYFQGNSAPDKSGLPSDRFSAERTGGSVSTLTIQRTQQEDSAVYLCASSYTTGSDRGYTFGSGTRLTVV.

This clonotype was seen only a few times. This sequence joins TRBV7-2 and TRBJ2-5; 7 bases fit TRBD1. Germline values: CDR1 SGHTA, CDR2 FQGNSA. The CDR3 runs 14 residues. The ends lost 2 bases at V and 5 bases at J; junction bases unmatched: 5. DNA of the CDR3: TGTGCCAGCAGCTTACAGGGGGTGAGGGAGACCCAGTACTTC. Protein product: CASSLQGVRETQYF.

This clonotype was picked up a small number of times. The V gene is TRBV7-8, the J gene TRBJ2-5, with D perhaps TRBD1 (5 bases). V gave up 1 base and J gave up 4 bases, with 13 bases separating them. CDR3 length equals 15 residues. Germline V gives CDR1 SGHVS, CDR2 FQNEAQ. The CDR3 sequence: CASSLGQTSLETQYF. The DNA for the CDR3 is TGTGCCAGCAGCTTAGGACAGACCTCCCTAGAGACCCAGTACTTC.

The rearrangement links TRBV6-5 to TRBJ2-1; TRBD2 matches at 9 bases. This CDR3 comprises 18 residues. Germline V CDR1 and CDR2: MNHEY, SVGAGI. Trimming took 1 base from V and 4 from J; bases not matched to a gene: 11. CDR3 loop: CASSYWPFLAGAYNEQFF. DNA of the CDR3: TGTGCCAGCAGTTACTGGCCGTTTTTAGCGGGGGCATACAATGAGCAGTTCTTC.

In this sample, this clonotype turned up a few times. J is TRBJ2-1 and V is TRBV4-3; perhaps TRBD1 as D (5 bases). V shed 0 bases and J shed 5 bases, with 17 bases lying between them. This CDR3 comprises 17 residues. Looked up from germline, CDR1 is LGHNA and CDR2 is YSLEER. This CDR3 reads CASSQEGGGAFNNEQFF. In DNA, the CDR3 is TGCGCCAGCAGCCAAGAAGGCGGTGGGGCGTTCAACAATGAGCAGTTCTTC.

This clonotype showed up just a few times. The chain uses TRBV7-2 and TRBJ1-1; a possible D gene is TRBD1 (5 bases). Germline values: CDR1 SGHTA, CDR2 FQGNSA. V was cut by 5 bases and J by 11 bases, with 18 bases left in between. The length of the CDR3 is 13 residues. This chain's CDR3 is CASSVHPGLDAFF. CDR3 sequence (DNA): TGTGCCAGCAGCGTTCATCCGGGACTTGACGCTTTCTTT.

The chain employs TRBV3-1 and TRBJ2-3; D is ambiguous. Germline CDR1 and CDR2: LGHDT and YNNKEL (reference sequence). The CDR3 runs to 14 residues. The ends were cut back, 4 bases at V and 2 bases at J, with 10 bases in the middle. In nucleotides, the CDR3 is TGTGCCAGCAGCCGCGCCGGCCTCACAGATACGCAGTATTTT. It is translated as CASSRAGLTDTQYF.

In this sample, this clonotype turned up a few times. CDR3 in amino acids: CASSPVGQPYEQYF. The CDR3 DNA follows: TGTGCCAGCAGCCCCGTGGGGCAGCCCTACGAGCAGTACTTC. The J gene is TRBJ2-7, the V gene TRBV7-9; possible D gene TRBD1, 5 bases. Germline CDR1 and CDR2: SEHNR and FQNEAQ (reference sequence). Trimming removed 5 bases at V and 2 bases at J, with 13 bases between. This CDR3 has 14 amino acids.